This entry describes one TCR beta chain. Which antigen it targets is not known. Base qualities are not at hand, and no much larger clone is one base apart. The CDR3 holds 13 amino acids from the cysteine to the phenylalanine. Only the CDR3 portion is preserved as DNA: 39 bases, with reading frame beginning at the first base. V and J lose 2 bases and 2 bases, and a span of 7 bases separates them. CDR1 is given as WSHSY and CDR2 as SAAADI, both from the germline V gene. This record comes from a study of cytomegalovirus exposure and HLA in healthy donors (dated by TCRdb to the late 2010s). About the study as a whole: An earlier analysis of 587 of the donors reported 276 Gb of sequence data and about 120 million unique TCR beta sequences obtained from some 170 million T cells. To predict cytomegalovirus infection status, the study brought together high-throughput TCR immunosequencing, statistical association of individual TCRs with disease status, and machine learning. A later genetic analysis used genome-wide SNP genotypes for 398 of the 666 donors, treating that subset as a discovery cohort. To study patterns of TCR occurrence, a later analysis re-analyzed previously published TCR beta repertoires from 550 to 800 donors and added high-resolution HLA genotyping. To decide whether each TCR beta V gene segment behaved as functional or pseudogenic, an earlier analysis of some 600 of the donors relied on high-throughput TCR beta sequencing. HLA typing covered class I and class II loci at four-digit resolution. The study aimed to test whether cataloging public T cell receptors could reveal signatures of past pathogen exposure. Using immunosequencing, the study profiled T cell repertoires from 500 to 800 subjects and related those repertoires to cytomegalovirus serostatus. Donor age, sex, ethnicity and CMV serostatus were collected together with the repertoire data. Roughly 300 gigabases of sequencing data and tens of millions of unique TCR sequences were included in an early release covering about 700 HLA-typed donors. On average, 235,054 unique TCR beta nucleotide sequences were sequenced per donor among 398 genotyped donors of the cohort, with around 19% of those sequences being non-productive. Typing coverage varied by locus: about 629-640 donors for A, B, C, DRB1 and DQB1; under 550 for DQA1; approximately 570 for DPA1; some 470 for DPB1. Along with the approximately 700-subject first cohort, a separate validation cohort of over a hundred different subjects was used. Several DR-DQ haplotypes were treated as single units for association and clustering because of strong linkage in the cohort. In the later analysis, no new phenotypic data were used to find candidate immune exposures; instead, reliance was placed on TCR beta sequences and their occurrence across donors. Every repertoire in the discovery cohort had been generated on one and the same sequencing platform. Among the roughly 400 genotyped donors, around 81% belonged to the genetic ancestry cluster associated with self-reported Caucasian donors. Study-wide conclusions, independent of this receptor: Because some donors lacked HLA typing at each locus, the association tests relied only on the typed subset. In a later analysis, the rate of TCR association differed among HLA loci, with DRB1 alleles having the most associated TCRs and HLA-C alleles having the fewest. A few of the identified cytomegalovirus-associated TCR beta chains were confirmed in vitro to be specific for cytomegalovirus antigens. Across donors, most TCR sequences were observed very rarely, whereas some public TCRs were present in many individuals. For the cohort, immune exposure information was limited to CMV serostatus. A further reported finding was that TCR beta sequences accurately predicted the HLA-A and HLA-B alleles for most subjects in the first cohort. The 87-base-pair reads could not distinguish some IMGT-functional V segments, including TRBV6-2 and TRBV6-3, so those segments were excluded. Only TCR beta chains were sequenced in this cohort, and the absence of alpha or paired-chain data limited detectable features. Several of the top co-occurrence clusters appeared to be linked to parvovirus B19, influenza, CMV and Epstein-Barr virus, according to a later analysis. In a later genetic analysis, fewer N-insertions in productive TCRs were reported among donors in an Asian-associated ancestry cluster than the approximately 670-donor mean. Most CMV-associated TCR beta chains appeared to be HLA-restricted in a later analysis, and the HLA associations seemed to be driven largely by CMV exposure. Sequencing depth was assumed to be roughly uniform across donors in the presence/absence analyses, though that assumption may not hold. The sequencing pipeline was judged likely to have produced a cluster of highly shared sequence variants as a technical artifact. Cytomegalovirus status was reported to be diagnosed by the classifier with high specificity and sensitivity in both the original and validation cohorts. The authors suggested that the approach could potentially be extended to other disease states and immunological phenotypes. When HLA alleles, especially DR and DQ, strongly co-occurred, attributing TCR associations to individual alleles was difficult. In an earlier analysis of some 540 of the donors, most TCR beta V segments appeared in productive rearrangements about 87% or about 30% of the time, broadly matching IMGT annotations. The study listed around 160 TCR beta chains as associated with cytomegalovirus. A later analysis found that HLA-associated TCR beta chains were more clonally expanded and had lower generation probabilities than equally common non-associated chains. An association between a missense DCLRE1C variant and V-gene and J-gene trimming of TCR beta chains was found in a later genetic analysis and replicated in an independent cohort. Because counts were too low, about 18 rarely observed V segments, including chromosome 9 orphons, were excluded from the earlier analysis of some 590 of the donors. Correlated functional status among segregating V segments might be attributable to linkage disequilibrium, but an unknown experimental factor could not be ruled out. A later analysis associated about 17,000 TCR beta sequences with specific HLA alleles at a false discovery rate of 0.05.

The cohort consisted of 600 to 700 healthy bone marrow donors. Cohort members were all nominally healthy when sampled, although unrecorded immune exposures were likely present. The donor tested CMV seropositive and was one of the 289 seropositive cohort members. Every donor gave a peripheral blood sample, and the peripheral blood mononuclear cells from that sample were used for TCR beta sequencing. The Qiagen DNeasy Blood Extraction Kit was used to extract genomic DNA from the blood cell samples. The library was produced with the immunoSEQ multiplex PCR assay. The multiplex PCR relied on a mix of 60 forward primers for TCR Vbeta segments and 13 reverse primers for TCR Jbeta segments. Amplification of the CDR3 region of rearranged TCR beta genes was performed with a multiplex PCR assay on genomic DNA. The Illumina HiSeq System was used to sequence the amplified TCR beta libraries as 87-base-pair reads. The authors' analysis ran thus. In a later analysis, roughly 80 million unique TCR beta chains were counted across the approximately 640 repertoires, and approximately 9.9 million of these chains were shared by at least two donors. Raw reads were error-corrected and collapsed into unique sequences with a nearest-neighbor algorithm that merged closely related sequences to remove PCR and sequencing errors. V, D and J gene segments were assigned by aligning CDR3 sequences to IMGT reference sequences. For a sequence to be retained, a match of at least six nucleotides to both a V gene segment and a J gene segment was required. A rearrangement counted as productive if the CDR3 had no stop codons and remained in frame with V and J, and every other rearrangement counted as non-productive. CDR3 was defined by IMGT convention, running from the second conserved V-encoded cysteine to the conserved J-encoded phenylalanine. The earlier analysis of roughly 590 of the donors excluded any sequence lacking an unambiguous match to a single V gene segment. In an earlier analysis of 587 of the donors, a V segment was called functional when productive rearrangements were above 56.7%, and segregating when the standard deviation between donors exceeded 5%. To diagnose cytomegalovirus status from the catalog of TCR beta chain sequences, a statistical classification framework was built. A later analysis assigned V and J genes by comparing TCR nucleotide sequences with IMGT/GENE-DB human TR gene sequences. Using the TCRdist pipeline, a later analysis assigned CDR3 sequences along with most-parsimonious VDJ recombination scenarios. In a later analysis, every TCR beta chain was defined by the combination of its CDR3 amino acid sequence and its V-gene family, and reads without a unique V-gene family were dropped. As a way to deal with suspected cross-contamination and a sequencing artifact, a later analysis dropped hundreds of nucleotide sequences that were highly shared and had low generation probability. In a later analysis, a clonal expansion index for each public chain was calculated from normalized within-repertoire ranks of inferred template counts. A later analysis computed generation probabilities with a VDJ recombination model fitted to out-of-frame rearrangements, and checked the results against IGoR. In a later analysis, TCR-TCR, TCR-HLA and TCR-CMV co-occurrence was scored with hypergeometric tests, and a repertoire-size bias correction was applied to TCR pairs. In a later analysis, false discovery rates were estimated by permuting HLA or CMV assignments 20 times. A later analysis grouped co-occurring TCRs with DBSCAN, adding TCRdist sequence similarity when clustering within HLA-allele-positive subsets. Repertoires with fewer than 30,000 or more than 120,000 public chains, plus five repertoires with anomalous nucleotide sharing, were excluded from co-occurrence clustering. Entries here come from immuneACCESS through TCRdb and include only in-frame sequences with V and J called. Some clones fail to appear in such tables; in the studies checked, an unresolved V gene covers under half of the shortfall, and the cause of the remainder is unknown. V and J calls and clone size follow that table, whereas D and trimming were derived from the DNA. The sample table records about 150,000 clones; more than 75% of these occur just once. Clones ranked in the top ten supply about 5.6% of the sample.

The sequenced material came from PBMCs. This TCR was recovered from a woman aged 35 to 49 in good health and CMV-seropositive. Recombination linked TRBV10-2 to TRBJ2-7, and the D gene may be TRBD2, 5 bases matching. This receptor has the CDR3 CASSEGGPYEQYF. Here is the DNA: TGCGCCAGCAGTGAGGGAGGCCCCTACGAGCAGTACTTC.